This T cell receptor beta chain was captured in a study of Tregs in tolerant kidney transplant recipients. Unstimulated Tregs (CD4+CD25+CD127-) and CD4+CD25- non-Tregs were sorted from PBMCs. An overnight rest at 37°C with around 200 IU/ml IL-2 preceded regulatory T cell sorting from thawed PBMCs. With respect to this clone: Its antigen is unidentified.

V lost 2 bases and J lost 0, with 11 bases in between. Germline lookup yields CDR1 MNHEY and CDR2 SVGAGI. The CDR3 length is 15 residues. This table comes from immunoSEQ multiplex PCR, and its TCRdb copy is limited to in-frame clones, with some not included. Among some 62,000 clones listed, more than 95% were seen once. Study conclusions and caveats: Antigen-driven expansion was suggested because donor-specific Tregs expanded more than all Tregs in tolerant patients.

This receptor was taken from a human donor who received a combined kidney and bone marrow transplant. Sequences were derived from Tregs from blood, sampled before the transplant. The J gene is TRBJ2-7, the V gene TRBV6-5; the D is unclear. CDR3 in DNA: TGTGCCAGCAGTTACGGGCACCAGAGCTCCTACGAGCAGTACTTC. It yields the protein CASSYGHQSSYEQYF.